The 32 T cell receptor beta chains listed next were all sequenced from one sample in a study of T cell responses to AZD1222 COVID-19 vaccine. Data came from immunoSEQ multiplex PCR; TCRdb stores just in-frame clones and leaves some out. The sample comprises 200,000 to 250,000 clones, about 93% of which are singletons, and 0.95% to 1.1% rests with the top ten. Specimen: peripheral blood, collected on day 0 of MenACWY control vaccination. The receptors stem from an adult in good health.

The rearrangement joins TRBV7-9 to TRBJ2-2; D possibly corresponds to TRBD1 (6 bases). Germline CDR1 SEHNR, CDR2 FQNEAQ (reference sequence). The V gene lost 3 bases and the J gene lost 7 bases, with 12 bases spanning the gap. There are 14 residues in the CDR3. CDR3 bases: TGTGCCAGCAGCTTTGGCCAGGGGCACGGGGAGCTGTTTTTT. It yields the protein CASSFGQGHGELFF.

The chain carries TRBV3-1 (or the pseudogene TRBV3-2) and TRBJ2-3, with 8 bases aligning to TRBD2. Germline V lookup: CDR1 LGHDT, CDR2 YNNKEL (reference sequence). With V trimmed by 6 bases and J by 12 bases, 5 bases remained unmatched. This CDR3 spans 11 amino acids. CDR3 in amino acids: CASRLAAEQYF. CDR3 in DNA: TGTGCCAGCAGACTAGCGGCTGAACAGTATTTT.

V usage is TRBV4-2 and J usage is TRBJ1-1, with a weak D call TRBD1 (6 bases). Trimming removed 1 base at V and 0 bases at J, with 9 bases between. The CDR3 consists of 15 residues. CDR1 LGHNA and CDR2 YNFKEQ come from the germline V gene. CDR3 coding DNA: TGTGCCAGCAGCCAAGTTGGGGGCATGAACACTGAAGCTTTCTTT. This sequence encodes CASSQVGGMNTEAFF.

The chain employs TRBV28 and TRBJ1-5; 9 bases are a match to TRBD1. V lost 3 bases, J lost 6 bases, and 18 bases stayed unmatched. Germline CDR1 MDHEN, CDR2 SYDVKM. This CDR3 comprises 19 residues. The CDR3 here is CASSLAGTGTGTPGQPQHF. CDR3 nucleotide sequence: TGTGCCAGCAGTTTGGCGGGAACCGGGACAGGGACCCCCGGTCAGCCCCAGCATTTT.

The V call is TRBV27, the J call TRBJ1-4; D possibly corresponds to TRBD1 (6 bases). The CDR3 sequence is 13 residues long. V lost 5 bases to trimming and J lost 8 bases, with 12 bases between them. Germline values: CDR1 MNHEY, CDR2 SMNVEV (reference sequence). The CDR3 here is CASSATGWEKLFF. CDR3 bases: TGTGCCAGCAGTGCGACAGGTTGGGAAAAACTGTTTTTT.

The CDR3 spells CASSSRWTGAGGTEAFF. The CDR3 DNA sequence: TGTGCCAGCAGCTCCCGGTGGACAGGGGCGGGAGGTACTGAAGCTTTCTTT. This chain connects TRBV5-8 to TRBJ1-1; TRBD1 matches 9 bases. This CDR3 has 17 residues. The germline V gene has CDR1 SGHTS and CDR2 YDEGEE. With 3 bases clipped from V and 5 bases from J, the junction kept 14 bases outside the gene matches.

V usage is TRBV7-2 and J usage is TRBJ1-4; D is uncertain. Germline loops: CDR1 SGHTA, CDR2 FQGNSA. V was shortened by 5 bases and J by 3 bases, with 10 bases between the two germline ends. The length of the CDR3 is 14 residues. The CDR3 region is CASSPHSPNEKLFF. The CDR3 region has the DNA TGTGCCAGCAGCCCCCACTCCCCTAATGAAAAACTGTTTTTT.

The J gene is TRBJ1-2, the V gene TRBV6-6, with TRBD1 identical over 8 bases. This CDR3 contains 14 residues. Looked up from germline, CDR1 is MNHNY and CDR2 is SVGAGI (reference sequence). Germline trimming cut 5 bases from V and 7 bases from J; bases unmatched to any gene: 9. The CDR3 nucleotides read TGTGCCAGCAGTGCCTCACAGGGGGTTGGTGGCTACACCTTC. Translating gives CASSASQGVGGYTF.

Notes on this clone: Additional DNA sequences in this sample encode the identical CDR3. The chain employs TRBV28 and TRBJ1-5; D remains unclear. The V end lost 4 bases, the J end lost 1 base, and 2 bases lay between the germline ends. Germline V CDR1 and CDR2: MDHEN, SYDVKM. The CDR3 consists of 12 residues. DNA for the CDR3: TGTGCCAGCAGTTACAGCAATCAGCCCCAGCATTTT. This encodes CASSYSNQPQHF.

V usage is TRBV27 and J usage is TRBJ1-2, with a tentative D call TRBD1 (6 bases). The CDR3 runs to 14 residues. From germline, CDR1 is MNHEY and CDR2 SMNVEV (reference sequence). V shed 1 base and J shed 5 bases, with 11 bases lying between them. In DNA, the CDR3 is TGTGCCAGCAGTTTATATGGGGGCGCGTATGGCTACACCTTC. Its translation: CASSLYGGAYGYTF.

The chain is built from TRBV7-2 and TRBJ1-6; tentatively, D is TRBD1 (6 bases). The CDR3 spans 15 residues. Germline-derived CDR1 and CDR2 are SGHTA and FQGNSA. Trimming cost V 5 bases and J 10 bases, with 18 bases left between them. CDR3 region: CASSGGRGSSSPLHF. The CDR3 nucleotides are TGTGCCAGCAGCGGAGGAAGGGGGTCAAGCTCACCCCTCCACTTT.

The chain combines TRBV3-1 (or the pseudogene TRBV3-2) with TRBJ2-1; tentative D call: TRBD2 (5 bases). V was shortened by 1 base and J by 7 bases, with 11 bases between the two germline ends. The CDR3 is 14 residues long. Germline CDR1 is LGHDT and CDR2 is YNNKEL (reference sequence). CDR3 sequence: CASSQGAWRNEQFF. The CDR3 DNA is TGTGCCAGCAGCCAAGGTGCGTGGAGGAATGAGCAGTTCTTC.

J is TRBJ1-5 and V is TRBV3-1 (or the pseudogene TRBV3-2); 7 bases map to TRBD1. Germline V gene data show CDR1 as LGHDT and CDR2 as YNNKEL (reference sequence). The J segment lost 3 bases and the V segment lost 5 bases, leaving 7 bases of the junction unmatched. CDR3 length: 15 amino acids. For the CDR3, the DNA is TGTGCCAGCAGCTCCACAGGGGCATACAATCAGCCCCAGCATTTT. Amino acids: CASSSTGAYNQPQHF.

V and J are TRBV18 and TRBJ1-4; perhaps TRBD1 as D (6 bases). The CDR3 covers 16 residues. The germline V and J ends were trimmed by 1 base and 2 bases, with 11 bases remaining between them. Looked up from germline, CDR1 is KGHSH and CDR2 is LQKENI. CDR3 protein: CASSPRQGRTNEKLFF. The CDR3 DNA reads TGTGCCAGCTCACCACGGCAGGGGAGGACTAATGAAAAACTGTTTTTT.

V gene TRBV6-1 combines with J gene TRBJ1-2; 9 nucleotides line up with TRBD1. J gave up 5 bases and V 0 bases, and 4 bases lay outside the gene matches. In germline, CDR1 is MNHNS, CDR2 SASEGT. This CDR3 has 15 residues. The CDR3 loop reads CASSEAAGQGYGYTF. The CDR3 DNA sequence: TGTGCCAGCAGTGAAGCAGCCGGACAGGGGTATGGCTACACCTTC.

The J gene is TRBJ1-3, the V gene TRBV6-5; TRBD1 might be the D (5 bases). The CDR3 is 16 amino acids. The germline CDR1 and CDR2 sequences are MNHEY and SVGAGI. V lost 0 bases and J lost 4, with 13 bases in between. This CDR3 is CASSYSWGTTGNTIYF. The CDR3 DNA is TGTGCCAGCAGTTACTCGTGGGGGACCACGGGAAACACCATATATTTT.

The chain couples TRBV3-1 (or the pseudogene TRBV3-2) to TRBJ1-6, with TRBD1 identical over 7 bases. Germline values: CDR1 LGHDT, CDR2 YNNKEL (reference sequence). This CDR3 contains 15 residues. V lost 4 bases and J lost 12; bases outside the gene matches: 12. The CDR3 DNA is TGTGCCAGCAGCCGTCGCCGGGACAGCACACAACCCCTCCACTTT. Residues: CASSRRRDSTQPLHF.

The J gene is TRBJ1-6, the V gene TRBV2; 8 nucleotides align to TRBD1. J lost 15 bases, V lost 4 bases, and 11 bases had no gene match. This CDR3 has 14 amino acids. Germline lookup yields CDR1 SNHLY and CDR2 FYNNEI. CDR3 protein: CASSVSRGPMHLHF. The CDR3 coding sequence is TGTGCCAGCAGTGTATCCAGGGGGCCCATGCACCTCCACTTT. Combining the CDR3 with reference TRBV2 and TRBJ1-6 gives the whole variable domain EPEVTQTPSHQVTQMGQEVILRCVPISNHLYFYWYRQILGQKVEFLVSFYNNEISEKSEIFDDQFSVERPDGSNFTLKIRSTKLEDSAMYFCASSVSRGPMHLHFGNGTRLTVT.

The chain uses TRBV3-1 (or the pseudogene TRBV3-2) and TRBJ2-2, with TRBD1 as a possible D gene (6 bases). The CDR3 length is 16 residues. V shed 4 bases and J shed 0 bases, with 12 bases lying between them. Germline CDR1 reads LGHDT; CDR2 reads YNNKEL (reference sequence). The CDR3 loop is CASSPRQVANTGELFF. The DNA for the CDR3 is TGTGCCAGCAGCCCTAGACAGGTAGCGAACACCGGGGAGCTGTTTTTT.

V and J are TRBV18 and TRBJ2-5, with 7 positions matching TRBD1. The V gene's germline CDR1 is KGHSH and CDR2 LQKENI. The CDR3 spans 14 residues. The trim removed 4 bases at V and 5 bases at J, leaving 7 bases unmatched. CDR3 DNA sequence: TGTGCCAGCTCACTTGGACAGGTCGGCGAGACCCAGTACTTC. It is translated as CASSLGQVGETQYF.

V is TRBV11-3 and J is TRBJ2-1; D is tentatively TRBD1 or TRBD2 (5 bases each). The CDR3 is made up of 13 amino acids. Trimming stripped 3 bases from V and 2 bases from J, with 5 bases between. Looked up from germline, CDR1 is SGHNT and CDR2 is YENEEA. The CDR3 reads CASSLGPYNEQFF. CDR3 nucleotide sequence: TGTGCCAGCAGCTTGGGACCCTACAATGAGCAGTTCTTC.

The V and J genes are TRBV28 and TRBJ1-6; D is uncertain. Trimming pared 6 bases from V and 4 bases from J, leaving 25 bases between. The CDR3 has 19 amino acids. Germline CDR1 and CDR2: MDHEN and SYDVKM. The CDR3 reads CASRPFWATTKNYNSPLHF. CDR3 bases: TGTGCCAGCAGGCCCTTTTGGGCGACAACTAAAAATTATAATTCACCCCTCCACTTT.

This clone has only one observation. V is TRBV7-9 and J is TRBJ1-5; D is uncertain. The length of the CDR3 is 12 residues. V dropped 1 base and J dropped 11 bases, with 9 bases sitting between them. Germline CDR1 is SEHNR and CDR2 is FQNEAQ (reference sequence). The CDR3 sequence: CASSLDSQAQHF. CDR3 DNA: TGTGCCAGCAGCTTAGACAGTCAAGCCCAGCATTTT.

The chain links TRBV18 to TRBJ2-5, with D maybe TRBD1 (5 bases). Trimming left V 2 bases short and J 4 bases short, with 5 bases between. Germline V CDR1 and CDR2: KGHSH, LQKENI. CDR3 length equals 12 residues. This chain's CDR3 is CASSPGAETQYF. The CDR3 region has the DNA TGTGCCAGCTCACCAGGGGCAGAGACCCAGTACTTC. The entire variable domain, with the rest obtained from reference TRBV18 and TRBJ2-5, is as follows: NAGVMQNPRHLVRRRGQEARLRCSPMKGHSHVYWYRQLPEEGLKFMVYLQKENIIDESGMPKERFSAEFPKEGPSILRIQQVVRGDSAAYFCASSPGAETQYFGPGTRLLVL.

The chain carries TRBV6-5 and TRBJ1-2, with TRBD1 matching over 11 bases. The junction had 6 bases not matched to a gene; V was cut back by 6 bases and J by 6 bases. Germline assignment: CDR1 MNHEY and CDR2 SVGAGI. The CDR3 length is 14 residues. CDR3 loop: CASSRTGGVDGYTF. CDR3 DNA sequence: TGTGCCAGCAGCAGGACAGGGGGCGTAGATGGCTACACCTTC.

This rearrangement joins TRBV6-1 to TRBJ2-7, with D perhaps matching TRBD1 or TRBD2 (5 bases each). CDR1 MNHNS and CDR2 SASEGT come from the germline V gene. This CDR3 is 14 amino acids long. Trimming took off 3 bases at V and 5 bases at J, with 14 bases between the two ends. The CDR3 is CASSDPERGDEQYF. The DNA of the CDR3 is TGTGCCAGCAGTGACCCGGAAAGAGGGGACGAGCAGTACTTC.

V and J are TRBV5-1 and TRBJ1-1; TRBD1 matches at 7 bases. V gave up 4 bases and J gave up 4 bases; unmatched junction bases: 13. The CDR3 spans 16 residues. Per germline, CDR1 SGHRS and CDR2 YFSETQ. CDR3: CASSLRQGGYGTEAFF. DNA for the CDR3: TGCGCCAGCAGCCTGAGACAGGGTGGTTACGGCACTGAAGCTTTCTTT. Using reference TRBV5-1 and TRBJ1-1 for the parts outside the CDR3, the full variable domain is KAGVTQTPRYLIKTRGQQVTLSCSPISGHRSVSWYQQTPGQGLQFLFEYFSETQRNKGNFPGRFSGRQFSNSRSEMNVSTLELGDSALYLCASSLRQGGYGTEAFFGQGTRLTVV.

This clone appeared a single time. The V and J genes are TRBV10-3 and TRBJ2-3; D could derive from TRBD1 or TRBD2 (6 bases each). The CDR3 is made up of 15 amino acids. CDR1 and CDR2 (germline): ENHRY, SYGVKD. V was cut by 3 bases and J by 2 bases, with 12 bases left in between. The CDR3: CAISDQQGLTDTQYF. The DNA of the CDR3 is TGTGCCATCAGTGACCAACAGGGACTCACAGATACGCAGTATTTT.

The rearrangement uses TRBV5-5 and TRBJ1-2; TRBD1 agrees at 9 bases. The length of the CDR3 is 15 residues. The germline CDR1 and CDR2 sequences are SGHKS and YYEKEE (reference sequence). The J segment lost 4 bases and the V segment lost 4 bases, leaving 8 bases of the junction unmatched. Here the CDR3 DNA reads TGTGCCAGCAGCCCCGGACAGGGGTTATCCTATGGCTACACCTTC. Translation: CASSPGQGLSYGYTF. The full variable domain, rest sourced from reference TRBV5-5 and TRBJ1-2, is DAGVTQSPTHLIKTRGQQVTLRCSPISGHKSVSWYQQVLGQGPQFIFQYYEKEERGRGNFPDRFSARQFPNYSSELNVNALLLGDSALYLCASSPGQGLSYGYTFGSGTRLTVV.

This clone showed up just once. J is TRBJ2-7 and V is TRBV10-3; D might be TRBD2 (6 bases). Trimming cost V 3 bases and J 4 bases, with 16 bases left between them. CDR3 length: 15 amino acids. Germline loops: CDR1 ENHRY, CDR2 SYGVKD. CDR3: CAISDRDLSFYEQYF. In nucleotides, the CDR3 is TGTGCCATCAGTGACCGGGACTTATCTTTTTACGAGCAGTACTTC.

The rearrangement links TRBV19 to TRBJ2-3, with 8 bases that match TRBD1. This CDR3 contains 14 residues. The J segment lost 4 bases and the V segment lost 3 bases, leaving 3 bases of the junction unmatched. Germline loops: CDR1 LNHDA, CDR2 SQIVND (reference sequence). The CDR3 nucleotides read TGTGCCAGTAGTATCAAACAGGGGGCAGATACGCAGTATTTT. Protein: CASSIKQGADTQYF.

The V call is TRBV5-6, the J call TRBJ2-7, with D perhaps matching TRBD2 (6 bases). There are 15 residues in the CDR3. Trimming left V 5 bases short and J 6 bases short, with 21 bases between. CDR1 is SGHDT and CDR2 is YYEEEE in the germline V gene. The DNA for the CDR3 is TGTGCCAGCAGATTAAACCAGGGAGGTCGGGGCGAGCAGTACTTC. Amino acid sequence: CASRLNQGGRGEQYF.